Included here is one TCR beta chain sequence, with context. The CDR3 consists of 14 residues. The germline V and J ends were trimmed by 6 bases and 3 bases, with 15 bases remaining between them. Germline lookup yields CDR1 ENHRY and CDR2 SYGVKD. In the original analysis: Estimation of nucleated cell counts was performed using reference gene primer amplification. Method: immunoSEQ multiplex PCR; TCRdb's copy keeps in-frame clones and lacks some. That table is the source of V, J and clone size, and D and trimming were worked out from the DNA. The data show roughly 26,000 clones, around 87% seen once. The sample is drawn from a study of blood T cell repertoires in COVID-19. Study-wide background: T cells, B-cell-depleted T cells, or PBMCs supplied cDNA or gDNA.

The sequence came from a human donor with active COVID-19. The donor label of this sample is uncertain. The gene calls are TRBV10-3 and TRBJ2-7; possibly TRBD1 for D (6 bases). The sequenced material came from peripheral blood. The chain's CDR3 is CAIRDLTGVYEQYF. CDR3 nucleotides: TGTGCCATCAGGGACCTGACAGGAGTCTACGAGCAGTACTTC.